Here is one TCR beta chain with its context. The antigen remains undetermined. Germline CDR1 and CDR2: SGHRS and YFSETQ. The CDR3 spans 14 residues. Trimming shortened V by 4 bases and J by 5 bases, and 12 bases separated the two germline ends. The data stem from a study of identical twins. Study-level points and caveats: In drawing conclusions, the study used cross-sectional statistical analysis and did not follow the same donors. Zero-insertion analyses could be partly confounded by invariant MAIT and iNKT cells.

TCRdb re-derived calls from the 5' RACE reads in MiXCR, one entry per CDR3 protein. The table records 540,000 or so distinct CDR3 sequences, about a fifth of them present only once. The data also belong to a second study, concerning yellow fever vaccine responses in identical twins.

Sequencing input: CD4+ T cells sorted from blood. The clonotype originates from a woman aged 18-29 years in good health. This chain links TRBV5-1 with TRBJ2-2; D is possibly TRBD2 (6 bases). CDR3 DNA sequence: TGCGCCAGCAGCAGTGGCGGGACGACCGGGGAGCTGTTTTTT. Translating it yields CASSSGGTTGELFF.